This record looks at one TCR beta chain sequence and its context. No cognate antigen has been identified for it. Base qualities are not recorded, but no much larger clone differs from it by a single base. Libraries were built with the immunoSEQ multiplex PCR assay. To provide template for TCR sequencing, every sample had RNA extracted and reverse transcribed into cDNA. SuperScript III was used to make first-strand cDNA, primed with a 2:1 mix of oligo-dT and random hexamers. A synthetic immune receptor repertoire was used to gauge amplification bias, and whatever bias remained was removed computationally. As for how the authors treated the data: After raw reads were preprocessed to remove errors, the CDR3 was defined following IMGT conventions as running from the conserved cysteine to phenylalanine. Clonality was computed by normalizing Shannon entropy by log2 of the number of productive unique TCRs and subtracting the result from 1. CD4 or CD8 identity of scalp clones was inferred by cross-referencing scalp TCRbeta sequences with sorted blood CD4 and CD8 repertoires. The source is immuneACCESS, and TCRdb retained only in-frame sequences with V and J called. Part of the clones is not carried over; for the studies checked, unresolved V genes explain less than half of this, and the remainder is unexplained. Clonal size and the V and J genes are those of that table, whereas D and trimming came from the DNA. The sample yields about 180,000 clones; 59% were counted once. Roughly 14% of the sample is held by the ten biggest clonotypes.

The data belong to a study of CD8+ T cells in alopecia areata (dated by TCRdb to between 2017 and 2018). Background for the entire study: The treated patients took part in an open-label pilot trial in which moderate-to-severe alopecia areata was treated with oral tofacitinib at 5 to 10 mg twice daily. Patients stayed on tofacitinib for 6 to 18 months and then had 6 months of follow-up off drug so that delayed response and recurrence could be assessed. To study T cell clonal expansion in alopecia areata, the researchers applied high-throughput TCRbeta sequencing to both the C3H/HeJ mouse model and human patients. Human TCRbeta sequencing covered scalp tissue and sorted CD4+ and CD8+ peripheral blood T cells from patchy and totalis/universalis alopecia areata patients and healthy controls. Biopsies were taken from tofacitinib-treated patients at baseline and at 4 and 24 weeks of treatment, and a later scalp biopsy was taken in several of the tofacitinib-treated patients. Scalp clonality was compared among normal scalp (n=4), patchy alopecia areata scalp (n=8), and alopecia totalis/universalis scalp (n=8). RNA was extracted with the PAXgene miRNA kit for fixed scalp, the miRNeasy kit for PBMCs, and the RNeasy kit for mouse skin. Amplification of TCRbeta CDR3 regions was done by immunoSEQ multiplex PCR using 35 Vbeta forward primers and 13 Jbeta reverse primers. What the authors observed across the whole study: Compared with normal scalp, lesional scalp, particularly in alopecia totalis/universalis, had higher clonality and more expanded CD8+ clones, which suggests antigenic drive. Compared with mice, TCR sequences shared between patients were less clear, possibly partly because of HLA diversity across the patient population. Resident alphabeta T cells in normal human skin are also sequenced, complicating scalp TCR repertoire analysis, unlike mouse skin dominated by gammadelta T cells.

In the paper's terms, the time point label means: baseline before oral tofacitinib. Peripheral blood and lesional scalp punch biopsies were obtained from patients with alopecia areata. PBMCs were isolated by density centrifugation and stained for CD3, CD4 and CD8, and CD4+ and CD8+ T cells were sorted on a FACSAria. Reading from cysteine to phenylalanine, the CDR3 counts 15 amino acids. Only the CDR3 DNA stays, 45 bases, in frame from base 1. Ends trimmed: V by 2 bases, J by 7 bases; bases unmatched to a gene: 7. The germline V gene encodes CDR1 GTSNPN and CDR2 SVGIG (reference sequence). Recombination linked TRBV30 to TRBJ1-6; TRBD1 fits 8 bases in the junction. The source of this sequence is a human donor with alopecia areata. Here the sequenced sample was CD4+ T cells sorted from blood, taken at week 0. The CDR3 amino acid sequence is: CAWSLGTGGNSPLHF. Here is the DNA: TGTGCCTGGAGTCTGGGGACAGGTGGAAATTCACCCCTCCACTTT.